This entry lists 19 T cell receptor beta chains sequenced from one sample in a study of cytomegalovirus exposure and HLA in healthy donors. A multiplex PCR was run with 60 Vbeta primers and 13 Jbeta primers. The assay was immunoSEQ multiplex PCR, and TCRdb's table has in-frame clones only and misses some. Among approximately 76,000 clones, 79% were seen once, and the ten largest hold roughly 2.5%. The sequencing input was PBMCs. The receptors shown here come from a young man in good health and CMV-seronegative.

This chain connects TRBV2 to TRBJ2-3, with D unclear. The germline V gene has CDR1 SNHLY and CDR2 FYNNEI. This CDR3 is built from 15 residues. Trimming pared 3 bases from V and 9 bases from J, leaving 19 bases between. CDR3 sequence: CASSDSRTTPGTQYF. The CDR3 bases are TGTGCCAGCAGTGATAGCAGAACAACCCCCGGGACGCAGTATTTT.

J is TRBJ2-3 and V is TRBV28, with TRBD2 as a possible D gene (5 bases). V lost 4 bases and J 2 bases, leaving 13 bases between the germline ends. This CDR3 has 15 amino acids. Per the germline V gene, CDR1 is MDHEN and CDR2 is SYDVKM. CDR3 protein: CASSSVSGYTDTQYF. The DNA for the CDR3 is TGTGCCAGCAGTTCCGTGAGCGGTTACACAGATACGCAGTATTTT.

The rearrangement joins TRBV4-1 to TRBJ2-3; 7 bases are shared with TRBD2. Per germline, CDR1 MGHRA and CDR2 YSYEKL. Losses at the gene ends were 1 base for V and 3 bases for J; bases not matched to a gene: 7. This CDR3 comprises 16 residues. CDR3: CASSQASGEGTDTQYF. In nucleotides, the CDR3 is TGCGCCAGCAGCCAAGCTAGCGGTGAAGGAACAGATACGCAGTATTTT.

The chain couples TRBV14 to TRBJ2-5, with D possibly matching TRBD1 (6 bases). The CDR3 sequence is 13 residues long. Between the trimmed V and J ends, which lost 4 bases and 1 base, there was a span of 7 bases. Germline V gene sequence: CDR1 SGHDN, CDR2 FVKESK. The CDR3, as DNA: TGTGCCAGCAGCCCGGACAGCCAAGAGACCCAGTACTTC. Protein product: CASSPDSQETQYF.

This clone was detected once. The chain joins TRBV2 to TRBJ1-1, with D perhaps TRBD1 (5 bases). V lost 8 bases and J lost 0, with 19 bases in between. There are 16 residues in the CDR3. Germline lookup yields CDR1 SNHLY and CDR2 FYNNEI. The CDR3 nucleotides read TGTGCCAGCCGTAATAGCCAGGGTGCTTTGAACACTGAAGCTTTCTTT. This encodes CASRNSQGALNTEAFF.

This clone has a handful of counts. The J gene is TRBJ2-1, the V gene TRBV5-5; 12 positions match TRBD2. CDR1 is SGHKS and CDR2 is YYEKEE in the germline V gene (reference sequence). The CDR3 runs to 17 residues. Trimming took 3 bases from V and 8 from J; bases not matched to a gene: 12. This chain's CDR3 is CASSSHPTSGRSDEQFF. CDR3 sequence (DNA): TGTGCCAGCAGCTCCCACCCGACTAGCGGGAGAAGCGATGAGCAGTTCTTC.

This chain connects TRBV29-1 to TRBJ1-3, with 7 bases aligning to TRBD1. Germline values: CDR1 SQVTM, CDR2 ANQGSEA. J was trimmed by 4 bases and V by 6 bases; bases with no gene match: 9. CDR3 length: 14 amino acids. The CDR3 protein is CSVFEQGSGNTIYF. The CDR3 DNA reads as TGCAGCGTCTTCGAACAGGGGTCCGGAAACACCATATATTTT.

The chain is built from TRBV28 and TRBJ1-2; the D gene is possibly TRBD1 (5 bases). V was clipped by 6 bases and J by 8 bases, with 22 bases between them. Germline CDR1 MDHEN, CDR2 SYDVKM. The CDR3 contains 15 residues. The CDR3 DNA reads TGTGCCAGCAGCAACCGACAGCTCCCATCTGCAGGCTACACCTTC. Translation gives CASSNRQLPSAGYTF.

The CDR3 nucleotides read TGTGCCAGCAGCTTTGACTATGCCGGGGAGCTGTTTTTT. It codes for CASSFDYAGELFF. This sequence joins TRBV11-2 and TRBJ2-2, with D possibly TRBD2 on 5 matching bases. The V end was cut by 3 bases, the J end by 6 bases, with 8 bases between. CDR1 is SGHAT, CDR2 FQNNGV, per germline. The CDR3 totals 13 residues.

There are a few counts of this clone. The V and J genes are TRBV6-6 and TRBJ1-6, with 8 bases fitting TRBD1. Looked up from germline, CDR1 is MNHNY and CDR2 is SVGAGI (reference sequence). The CDR3 has 14 residues. V lost 5 bases and J lost 7; bases outside the gene matches: 4. Here the CDR3 reads CASSPQGGNSPLHF. The DNA for the CDR3 is TGTGCCAGCAGTCCACAGGGGGGGAATTCACCCCTCCACTTT.

The V gene is TRBV5-1, the J gene TRBJ2-7; possibly TRBD1 for D (6 bases). Germline CDR1 and CDR2: SGHRS and YFSETQ. This CDR3 contains 14 residues. V dropped 1 base and J dropped 3 bases, with 11 bases sitting between them. The CDR3 sequence: CASSLNTGIYEQYF. In DNA form, the CDR3 reads TGCGCCAGCAGCTTGAATACAGGGATCTACGAGCAGTACTTC.

Only one count was recorded for this clone. The V gene is TRBV5-1, the J gene TRBJ1-2, with D possibly being TRBD1 (5 bases). The CDR3 spans 14 residues. V lost 4 bases to trimming and J lost 5 bases, with 15 bases between them. Per germline, CDR1 SGHRS and CDR2 YFSETQ. In nucleotides, the CDR3 is TGCGCCAGCAGCCCGACGGGGGAGGGGTATGGCTACACCTTC. Translation gives CASSPTGEGYGYTF.

The chain uses TRBV27 and TRBJ2-1, with D perhaps TRBD1 (5 bases). CDR1 is MNHEY and CDR2 is SMNVEV in the germline V gene (reference sequence). V lost 4 bases and J lost 0, with 10 bases in between. The CDR3 spans 15 residues. CDR3 amino acids: CASSSRVSSYNEQFF. CDR3 nucleotide sequence: TGTGCCAGCAGTTCCAGGGTCAGCTCCTACAATGAGCAGTTCTTC.

This CDR3 is CASSFDRGRETQYF. For the CDR3, the DNA is TGTGCCAGCAGCTTTGACAGGGGTCGCGAGACCCAGTACTTC. The V and J genes are TRBV7-9 and TRBJ2-5, with 8 bases lining up with TRBD1. Germline V gives CDR1 SEHNR, CDR2 FQNEAQ (reference sequence). CDR3 length: 14 residues. The V and J ends lost 3 bases and 5 bases, in that order; junction bases with no gene match: 5.

V gene TRBV4-1 combines with J gene TRBJ2-7; maybe TRBD2 (6 bases). Germline V gene sequence: CDR1 MGHRA, CDR2 YSYEKL. The CDR3 spans 14 residues. Trimming left V 1 base short and J 6 bases short, with 13 bases between. The CDR3 DNA reads TGCGCCAGCAGCCAAGCCGGGACTCCCCTCGAGCAGTACTTC. Translation gives CASSQAGTPLEQYF.

This clone was counted once. The chain carries TRBV28 and TRBJ2-1; 9 bases map to TRBD2. Trimming took 4 bases from V and 0 from J; bases not matched to a gene: 4. Germline V gene data show CDR1 as MDHEN and CDR2 as SYDVKM. The CDR3 runs to 16 residues. The CDR3 reads CASSSTSGPSYNEQFF. The CDR3 DNA reads TGTGCCAGCAGTTCAACTAGCGGGCCCTCCTACAATGAGCAGTTCTTC.

The CDR3 spells CASSFLNGEDTEAFF. CDR3 in DNA: TGTGCCAGCAGCTTTTTGAATGGGGAGGACACTGAAGCTTTCTTT. The chain is built from TRBV12-1 and TRBJ1-1. TRBV12-1 is termed a pseudogene. This CDR3 comprises 15 residues.

This rearrangement joins TRBV18 to TRBJ2-5; TRBD2 is a possible D gene (6 bases). Between the trimmed V and J ends, which lost 3 bases and 5 bases, there was a span of 10 bases. This CDR3 comprises 13 residues. In germline, CDR1 is KGHSH, CDR2 LQKENI. The CDR3: CASSPGGRETQYF. The CDR3 DNA follows: TGTGCCAGCTCACCGGGGGGACGGGAGACCCAGTACTTC. Together with reference TRBV18 and TRBJ2-5, the CDR3 gives the full variable domain: NAGVMQNPRHLVRRRGQEARLRCSPMKGHSHVYWYRQLPEEGLKFMVYLQKENIIDESGMPKERFSAEFPKEGPSILRIQQVVRGDSAAYFCASSPGGRETQYFGPGTRLLVL.

V gene TRBV27 combines with J gene TRBJ2-2; maybe TRBD1 (6 bases). The CDR3 runs to 18 residues. V lost 5 bases and J 1 base, leaving 20 bases between the germline ends. The germline CDR1 and CDR2 sequences are MNHEY and SMNVEV (reference sequence). CDR3 amino acids: CASSPNGARGRNTGELFF. The CDR3 DNA reads as TGTGCCAGCAGTCCAAACGGTGCCAGGGGTCGGAACACCGGGGAGCTGTTTTTT.